The clone carrying this T cell receptor beta chain was detected many times. TCRdb re-called clones from the PCR reads using MiXCR. The table includes approximately 28,000 clones, around 16% detected once. The sample comes from a study of metastatic and nonmetastatic thyroid tumors. All patients were treatment-naive before thyroid surgery. This CDR3 spans 14 amino acids. Germline V gene sequence: CDR1 ENHRY, CDR2 SYGVKD. Trimming cost V 2 bases and J 6 bases, with 11 bases left between them. The source of this sequence is a male donor with papillary thyroid cancer or a benign thyroid nodule (not recorded which). Some clones in this sample may be carry-over from other donors' samples. This chain connects TRBV10-3 to TRBJ2-1; weak D call: TRBD2 (5 bases). Sequencing was carried out using blood. CDR3 bases: TGTGCCATCAGTGAGGACTACAACCTCAATGAGCAGTTCTTC. Residues: CAISEDYNLNEQFF.